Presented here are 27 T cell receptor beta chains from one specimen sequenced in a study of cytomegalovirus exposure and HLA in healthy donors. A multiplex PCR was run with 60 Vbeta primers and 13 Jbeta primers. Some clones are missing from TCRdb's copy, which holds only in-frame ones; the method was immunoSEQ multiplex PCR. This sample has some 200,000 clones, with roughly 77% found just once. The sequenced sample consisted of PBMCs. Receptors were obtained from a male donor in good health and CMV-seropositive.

DNA of the CDR3: TGTGCCAACCTGCAGAGGATATGCAATCAGCCCCAGCATTTT. Translating gives CANLQRICNQPQHF. V is TRBV6-4 and J is TRBJ1-5, with D unclear. Germline V gives CDR1 MRHNA, CDR2 SNTAGT. The V end was cut by 10 bases, the J end by 2 bases, with 15 bases between. There are 14 residues in the CDR3.

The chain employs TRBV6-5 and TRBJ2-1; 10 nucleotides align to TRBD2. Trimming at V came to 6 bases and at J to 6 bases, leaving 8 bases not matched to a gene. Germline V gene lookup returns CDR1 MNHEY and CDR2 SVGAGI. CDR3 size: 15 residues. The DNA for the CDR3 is TGTGCCAGCAGCCGGGGGAGCGGGGGGGCCAATGAGCAGTTCTTC. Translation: CASSRGSGGANEQFF.

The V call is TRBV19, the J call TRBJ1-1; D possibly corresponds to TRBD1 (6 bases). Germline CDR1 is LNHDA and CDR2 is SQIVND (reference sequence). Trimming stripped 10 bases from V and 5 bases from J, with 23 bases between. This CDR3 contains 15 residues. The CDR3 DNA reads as TGTGCCACTTCCGGAAGCGGGGGGCCTGGGACTGAAGCTTTCTTT. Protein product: CATSGSGGPGTEAFF.

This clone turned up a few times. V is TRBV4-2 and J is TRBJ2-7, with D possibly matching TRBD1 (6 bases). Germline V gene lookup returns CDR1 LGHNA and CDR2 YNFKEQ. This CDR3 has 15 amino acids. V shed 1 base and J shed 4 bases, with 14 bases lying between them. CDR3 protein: CASSQVSRGMYEQYF. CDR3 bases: TGTGCCAGCAGCCAAGTGAGCAGGGGAATGTACGAGCAGTACTTC.

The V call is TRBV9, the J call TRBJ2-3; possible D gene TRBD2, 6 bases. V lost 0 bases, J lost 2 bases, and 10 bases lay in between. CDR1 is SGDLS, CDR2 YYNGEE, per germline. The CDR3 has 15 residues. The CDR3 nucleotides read TGTGCCAGCAGCGTAGGAGTAGCGGACACAGATACGCAGTATTTT. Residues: CASSVGVADTDTQYF. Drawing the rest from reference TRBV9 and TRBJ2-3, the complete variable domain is DSGVTQTPKHLITATGQRVTLRCSPRSGDLSVYWYQQSLDQGLQFLIQYYNGEERAKGNILERFSAQQFPDLHSELNLSSLELGDSALYFCASSVGVADTDTQYFGPGTRLTVL.

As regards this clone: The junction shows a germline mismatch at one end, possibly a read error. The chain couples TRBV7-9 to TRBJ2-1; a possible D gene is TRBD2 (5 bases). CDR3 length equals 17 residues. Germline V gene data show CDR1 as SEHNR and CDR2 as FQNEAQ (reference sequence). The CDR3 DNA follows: TGTTCCAGCAGCTTATGGTTTAGCGAGAGCTCCTACAATGAGCAGTTCTTC. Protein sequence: CSSSLWFSESSYNEQFF.

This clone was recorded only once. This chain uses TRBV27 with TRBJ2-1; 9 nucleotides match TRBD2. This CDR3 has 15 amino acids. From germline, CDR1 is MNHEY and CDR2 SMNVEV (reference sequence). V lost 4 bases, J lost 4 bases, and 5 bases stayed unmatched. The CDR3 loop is CASSSWLAGYNEQFF. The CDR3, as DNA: TGTGCCAGCAGTTCGTGGCTAGCGGGGTACAATGAGCAGTTCTTC.

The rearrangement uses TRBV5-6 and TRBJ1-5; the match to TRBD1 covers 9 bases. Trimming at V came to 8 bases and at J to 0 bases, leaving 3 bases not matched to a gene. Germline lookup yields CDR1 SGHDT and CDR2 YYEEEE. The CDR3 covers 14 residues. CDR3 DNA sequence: TGTGCCAGACGGACAGGGGATAGCAATCAGCCCCAGCATTTT. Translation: CARRTGDSNQPQHF.

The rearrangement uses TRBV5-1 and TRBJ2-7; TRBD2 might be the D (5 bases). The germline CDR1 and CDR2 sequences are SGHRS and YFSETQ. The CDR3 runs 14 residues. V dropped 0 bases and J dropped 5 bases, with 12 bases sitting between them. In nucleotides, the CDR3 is TGCGCCAGCAGCTTGGTAACGGGATCCCACGAGCAGTACTTC. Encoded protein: CASSLVTGSHEQYF.

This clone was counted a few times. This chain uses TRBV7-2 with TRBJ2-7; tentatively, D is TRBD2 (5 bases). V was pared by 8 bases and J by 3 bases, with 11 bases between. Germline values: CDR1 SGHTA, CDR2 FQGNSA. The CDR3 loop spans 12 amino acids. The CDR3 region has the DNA TGTGCCAGCGCCCGGGGTTACTACGAGCAGTACTTC. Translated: CASARGYYEQYF.

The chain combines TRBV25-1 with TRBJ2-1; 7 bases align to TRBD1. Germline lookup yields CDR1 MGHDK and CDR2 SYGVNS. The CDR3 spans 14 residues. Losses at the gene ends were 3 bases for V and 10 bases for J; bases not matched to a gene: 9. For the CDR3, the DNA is TGTGCCAGCAGTGATCCCCCAGGGGGAAGGGAGCAGTTCTTC. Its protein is CASSDPPGGREQFF. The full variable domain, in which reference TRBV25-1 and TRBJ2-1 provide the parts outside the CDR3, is EADIYQTPRYLVIGTGKKITLECSQTMGHDKMYWYQQDPGMELHLIHYSYGVNSTEKGDLSSESTVSRIRTEHFPLTLESARPSHTSQYLCASSDPPGGREQFFGPGTRLTVL.

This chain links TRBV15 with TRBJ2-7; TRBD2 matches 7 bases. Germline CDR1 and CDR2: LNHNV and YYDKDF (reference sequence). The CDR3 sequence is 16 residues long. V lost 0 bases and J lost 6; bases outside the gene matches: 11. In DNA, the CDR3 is TGTGCCACCAGCAGAGATCGGCTAGCGGTACCGGTCGAGCAGTACTTC. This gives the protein CATSRDRLAVPVEQYF.

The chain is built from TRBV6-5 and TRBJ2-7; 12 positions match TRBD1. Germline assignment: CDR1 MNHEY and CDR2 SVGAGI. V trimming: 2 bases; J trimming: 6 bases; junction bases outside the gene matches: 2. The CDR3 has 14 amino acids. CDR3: CASSYQGQGAEQYF. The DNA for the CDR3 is TGTGCCAGCAGTTACCAGGGACAGGGGGCCGAGCAGTACTTC.

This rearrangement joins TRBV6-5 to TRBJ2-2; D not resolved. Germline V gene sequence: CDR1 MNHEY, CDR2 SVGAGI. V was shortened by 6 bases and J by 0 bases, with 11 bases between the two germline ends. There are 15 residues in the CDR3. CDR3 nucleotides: TGTGCCAGCAGATATCCGAGTGCGAACACCGGGGAGCTGTTTTTT. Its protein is CASRYPSANTGELFF.

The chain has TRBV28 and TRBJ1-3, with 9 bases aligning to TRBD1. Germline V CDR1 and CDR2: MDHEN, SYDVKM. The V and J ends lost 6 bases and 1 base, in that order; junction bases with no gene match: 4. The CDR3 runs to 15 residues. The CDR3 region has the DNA TGTGCCAGCAGGTTACAGGGGGCATCTGGAAACACCATATATTTT. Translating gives CASRLQGASGNTIYF.

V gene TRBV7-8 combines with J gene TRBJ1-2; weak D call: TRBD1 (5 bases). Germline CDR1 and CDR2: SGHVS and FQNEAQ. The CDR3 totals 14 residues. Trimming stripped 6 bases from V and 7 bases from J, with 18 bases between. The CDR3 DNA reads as TGTGCCAGCAGTCGTAACGGACAAGGGTTTGGCTACACCTTC. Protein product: CASSRNGQGFGYTF. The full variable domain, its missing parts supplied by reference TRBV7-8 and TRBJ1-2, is GAGVSQSPRYKVAKRGQDVALRCDPISGHVSLFWYQQALGQGPEFLTYFQNEAQLDKSGLPSDRFFAERPEGSVSTLKIQRTQQEDSAVYLCASSRNGQGFGYTFGSGTRLTVV.

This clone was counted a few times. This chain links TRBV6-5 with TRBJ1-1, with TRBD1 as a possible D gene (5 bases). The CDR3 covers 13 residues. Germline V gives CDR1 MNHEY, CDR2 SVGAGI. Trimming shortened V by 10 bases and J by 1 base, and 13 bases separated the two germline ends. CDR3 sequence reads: CAISLTENTEAFF. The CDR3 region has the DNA TGTGCCATCTCCTTGACAGAGAACACTGAAGCTTTCTTT.

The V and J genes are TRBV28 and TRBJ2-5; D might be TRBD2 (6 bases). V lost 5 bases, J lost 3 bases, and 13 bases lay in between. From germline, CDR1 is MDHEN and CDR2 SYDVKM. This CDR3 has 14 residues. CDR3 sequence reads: CASSRTTGKETQYF. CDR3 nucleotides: TGTGCCAGCAGTAGGACTACAGGCAAAGAGACCCAGTACTTC. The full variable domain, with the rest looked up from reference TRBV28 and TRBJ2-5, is DVKVTQSSRYLVKRTGEKVFLECVQDMDHENMFWYRQDPGLGLRLIYFSYDVKMKEKGDIPEGYSVSREKKERFSLILESASTNQTSMYLCASSRTTGKETQYFGPGTRLLVL.

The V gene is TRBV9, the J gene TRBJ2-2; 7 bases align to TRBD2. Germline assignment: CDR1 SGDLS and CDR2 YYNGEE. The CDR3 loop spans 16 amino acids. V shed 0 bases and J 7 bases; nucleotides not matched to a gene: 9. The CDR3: CASSVGWEGLDGELFF. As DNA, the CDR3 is TGTGCCAGCAGCGTAGGGTGGGAGGGCCTTGACGGGGAGCTGTTTTTT.

This CDR3 reads CASSLRGQETQYF. The CDR3 DNA follows: TGCGCCAGCAGCTTGCGGGGCCAAGAGACCCAGTACTTC. The rearrangement uses TRBV5-1 and TRBJ2-5; perhaps TRBD2 as D (5 bases). The CDR3 covers 13 residues. Germline V gives CDR1 SGHRS, CDR2 YFSETQ. Trimming pared 1 base from V and 1 base from J, leaving 5 bases between.

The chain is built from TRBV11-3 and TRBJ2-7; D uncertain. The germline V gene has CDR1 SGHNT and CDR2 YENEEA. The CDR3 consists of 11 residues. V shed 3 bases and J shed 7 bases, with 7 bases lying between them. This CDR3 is CASSFWREQYF. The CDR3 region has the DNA TGTGCCAGCAGCTTTTGGAGAGAGCAGTACTTC. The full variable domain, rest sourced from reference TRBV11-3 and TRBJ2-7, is EAGVVQSPRYKIIEKKQPVAFWCNPISGHNTLYWYLQNLGQGPELLIRYENEEAVDDSQLPKDRFSAERLKGVDSTLKIQPAELGDSAVYLCASSFWREQYFGPGTRLTVT.

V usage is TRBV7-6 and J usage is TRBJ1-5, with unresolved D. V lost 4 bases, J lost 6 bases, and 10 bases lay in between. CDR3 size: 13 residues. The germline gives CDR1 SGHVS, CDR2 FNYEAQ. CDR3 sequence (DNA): TGTGCCAGCAGCTCGACTGTCCTTCAGCCCCAGCATTTT. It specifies CASSSTVLQPQHF.

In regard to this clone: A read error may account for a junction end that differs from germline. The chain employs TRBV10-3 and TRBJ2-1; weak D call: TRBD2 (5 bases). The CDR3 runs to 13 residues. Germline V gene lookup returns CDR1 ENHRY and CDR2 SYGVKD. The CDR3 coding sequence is TGTGCCATCAGTGAGCGAGACGCGCCTAGCCTGCTCTTC. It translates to CAISERDAPSLLF.

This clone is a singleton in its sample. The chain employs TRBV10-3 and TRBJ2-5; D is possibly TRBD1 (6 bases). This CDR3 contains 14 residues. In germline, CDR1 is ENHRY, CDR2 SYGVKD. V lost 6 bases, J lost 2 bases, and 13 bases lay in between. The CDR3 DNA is TGTGCCATCAGCGAAACAGGGATACAAGAGACCCAGTACTTC. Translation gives CAISETGIQETQYF.

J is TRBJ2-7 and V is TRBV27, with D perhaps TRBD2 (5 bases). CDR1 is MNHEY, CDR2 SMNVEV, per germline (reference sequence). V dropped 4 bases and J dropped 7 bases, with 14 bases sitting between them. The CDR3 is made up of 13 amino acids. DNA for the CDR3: TGTGCCAGCAGTTCTCCCGGAGGTAATGAGCAGTACTTC. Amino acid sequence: CASSSPGGNEQYF.

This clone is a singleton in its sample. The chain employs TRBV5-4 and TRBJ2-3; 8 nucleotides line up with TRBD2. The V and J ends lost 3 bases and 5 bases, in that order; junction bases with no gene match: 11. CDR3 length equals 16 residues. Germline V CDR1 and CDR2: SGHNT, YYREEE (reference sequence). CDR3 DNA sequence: TGTGCCAGCAGCTCGGGGGGGGCGTACACACGAGATACGCAGTATTTT. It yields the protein CASSSGGAYTRDTQYF.

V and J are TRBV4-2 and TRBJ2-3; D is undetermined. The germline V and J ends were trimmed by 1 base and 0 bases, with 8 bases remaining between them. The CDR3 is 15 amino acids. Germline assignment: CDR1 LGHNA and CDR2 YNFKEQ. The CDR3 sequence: CASSQVSSSTDTQYF. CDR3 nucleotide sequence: TGTGCCAGCAGCCAAGTTTCGTCCAGCACAGATACGCAGTATTTT.